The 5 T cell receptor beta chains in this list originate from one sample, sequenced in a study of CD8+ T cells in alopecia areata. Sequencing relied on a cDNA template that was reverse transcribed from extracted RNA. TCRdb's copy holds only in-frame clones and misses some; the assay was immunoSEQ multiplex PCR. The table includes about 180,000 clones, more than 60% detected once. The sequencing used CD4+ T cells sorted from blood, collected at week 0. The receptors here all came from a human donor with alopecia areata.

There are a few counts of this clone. The DNA of the CDR3 is TGTGCCAGCAGCTTAACGGGAAGGGCCTCGGGCTACACCTTC. Translating it yields CASSLTGRASGYTF. This sequence joins TRBV7-3 and TRBJ1-2, with D uncertain. Germline CDR1 and CDR2: SGHTA and FQGTGA. CDR3 length: 14 residues. Trimming stripped 0 bases from V and 8 bases from J, with 13 bases between.

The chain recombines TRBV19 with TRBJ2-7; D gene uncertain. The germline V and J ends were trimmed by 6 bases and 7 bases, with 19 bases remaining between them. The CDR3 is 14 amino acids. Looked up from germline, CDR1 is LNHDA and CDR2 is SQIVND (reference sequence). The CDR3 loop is CASRLRTDLGEQYF. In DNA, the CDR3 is TGTGCCAGTAGGCTAAGGACCGACTTGGGGGAGCAGTACTTC.

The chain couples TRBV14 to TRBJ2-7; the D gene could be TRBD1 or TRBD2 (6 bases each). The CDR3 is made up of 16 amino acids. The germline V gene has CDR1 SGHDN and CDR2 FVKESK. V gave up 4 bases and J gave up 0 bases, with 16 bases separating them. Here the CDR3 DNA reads TGTGCCAGCAGCCCAAGGGGGGCCCCGAGCTCCTACGAGCAGTACTTC. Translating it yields CASSPRGAPSSYEQYF.

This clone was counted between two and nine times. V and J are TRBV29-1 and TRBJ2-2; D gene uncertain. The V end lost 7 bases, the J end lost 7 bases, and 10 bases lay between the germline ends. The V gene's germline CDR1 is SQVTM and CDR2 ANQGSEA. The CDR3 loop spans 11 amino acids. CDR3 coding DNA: TGCAGCGCCCTCACGGACGGGGAGCTGTTTTTT. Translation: CSALTDGELFF.

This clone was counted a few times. CDR3 nucleotides: TGTGCCAGCAGACAGGGGGCTCTAAACACCGGGGAGCTGTTTTTT. This codes for CASRQGALNTGELFF. This chain connects TRBV6-5 to TRBJ2-2; 9 nucleotides agree with TRBD1. Germline CDR1 is MNHEY and CDR2 is SVGAGI. Trimming cost V 6 bases and J 2 bases; bases outside gene matches: 4. This CDR3 is built from 15 residues.